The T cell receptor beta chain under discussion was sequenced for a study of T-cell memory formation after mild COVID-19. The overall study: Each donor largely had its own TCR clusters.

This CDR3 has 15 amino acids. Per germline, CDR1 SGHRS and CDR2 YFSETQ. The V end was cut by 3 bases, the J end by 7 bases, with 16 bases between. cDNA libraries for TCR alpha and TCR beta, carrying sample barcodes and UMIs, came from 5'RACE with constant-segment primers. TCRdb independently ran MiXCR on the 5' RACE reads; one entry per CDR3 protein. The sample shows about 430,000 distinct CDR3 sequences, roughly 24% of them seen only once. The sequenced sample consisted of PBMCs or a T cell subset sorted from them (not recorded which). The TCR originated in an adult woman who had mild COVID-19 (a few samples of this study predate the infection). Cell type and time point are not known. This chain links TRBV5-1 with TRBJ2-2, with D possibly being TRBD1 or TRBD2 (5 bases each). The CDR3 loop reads CASSSADGADGELFF. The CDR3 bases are TGCGCCAGCAGCTCAGCGGACGGGGCGGACGGGGAGCTGTTTTTT.